Reported below is one T cell receptor (beta chain). The data were taken from a study of molecular identifiers for immune sequencing clone quantification. TCRdb processed the PCR reads anew with MiXCR; each CDR3 protein has one entry. The sample gives tens of thousands of distinct CDR3 sequences, around 18% of which show up once; roughly 1.5% is in the top ten. V lost 4 bases and J lost 4; bases outside the gene matches: 5. The CDR3 has 15 amino acids. Germline-derived CDR1 and CDR2 are LGHDT and YNNKEL (reference sequence). The specimen sequenced was naive CD8+ T cells from blood, with Jurkat cell RNA spiked in. Subset indicated: FACS-sorted CD8+CD4-CCR7+CD45RA+ naive T cells. The clonotype comes from a human donor in good health. Some libraries in this study had Jurkat cell RNA spiked in. V and J are TRBV3-1 and TRBJ2-7; 12 positions match TRBD2. The CDR3 region is CASSPPGLAGYEQYF. The DNA for the CDR3 is TGTGCCAGCAGCCCACCCGGACTAGCGGGATACGAGCAGTACTTC.